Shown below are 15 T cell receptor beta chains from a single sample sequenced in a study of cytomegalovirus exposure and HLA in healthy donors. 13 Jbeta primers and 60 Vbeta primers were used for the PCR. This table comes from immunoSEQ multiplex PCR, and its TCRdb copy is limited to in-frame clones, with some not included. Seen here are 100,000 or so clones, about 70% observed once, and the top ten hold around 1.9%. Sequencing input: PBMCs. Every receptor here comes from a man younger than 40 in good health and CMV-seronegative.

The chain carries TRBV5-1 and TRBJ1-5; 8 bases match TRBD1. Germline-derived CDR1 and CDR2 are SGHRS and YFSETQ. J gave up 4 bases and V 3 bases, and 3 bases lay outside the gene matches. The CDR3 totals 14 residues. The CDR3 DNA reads TGCGCCAGCAGCTCGGGACAGGAGAATCAGCCCCAGCATTTT. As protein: CASSSGQENQPQHF.

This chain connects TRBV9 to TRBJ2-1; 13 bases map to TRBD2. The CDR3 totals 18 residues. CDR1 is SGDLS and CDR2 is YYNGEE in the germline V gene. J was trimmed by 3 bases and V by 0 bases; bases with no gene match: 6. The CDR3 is CASSVGLAGGQSYNEQFF. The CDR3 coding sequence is TGTGCCAGCAGCGTAGGACTAGCGGGAGGTCAAAGCTACAATGAGCAGTTCTTC.

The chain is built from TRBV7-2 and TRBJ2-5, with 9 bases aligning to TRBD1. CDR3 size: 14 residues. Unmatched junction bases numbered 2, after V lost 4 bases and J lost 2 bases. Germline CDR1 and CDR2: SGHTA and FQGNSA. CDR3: CASSSTGGQETQYF. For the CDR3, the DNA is TGTGCCAGCAGCTCGACAGGGGGGCAAGAGACCCAGTACTTC.

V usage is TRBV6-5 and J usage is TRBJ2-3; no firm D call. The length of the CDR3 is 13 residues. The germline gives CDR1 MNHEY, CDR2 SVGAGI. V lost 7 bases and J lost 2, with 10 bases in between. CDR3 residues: CASKERVTDTQYF. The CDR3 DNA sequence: TGTGCCAGCAAGGAGCGAGTCACAGATACGCAGTATTTT.

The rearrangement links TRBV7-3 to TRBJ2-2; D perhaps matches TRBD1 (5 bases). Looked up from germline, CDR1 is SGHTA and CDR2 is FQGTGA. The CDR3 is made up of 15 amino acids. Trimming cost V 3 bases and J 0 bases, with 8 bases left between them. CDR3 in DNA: TGTGCCAGCAGCTTTGACAGAACGAACACCGGGGAGCTGTTTTTT. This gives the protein CASSFDRTNTGELFF.

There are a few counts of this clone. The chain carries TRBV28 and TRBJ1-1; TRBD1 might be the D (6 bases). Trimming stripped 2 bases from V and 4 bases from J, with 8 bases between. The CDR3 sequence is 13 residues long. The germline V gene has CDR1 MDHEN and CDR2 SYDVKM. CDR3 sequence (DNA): TGTGCCAGCAGTTTAATAGGGGGCACTGAAGCTTTCTTT. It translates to CASSLIGGTEAFF.

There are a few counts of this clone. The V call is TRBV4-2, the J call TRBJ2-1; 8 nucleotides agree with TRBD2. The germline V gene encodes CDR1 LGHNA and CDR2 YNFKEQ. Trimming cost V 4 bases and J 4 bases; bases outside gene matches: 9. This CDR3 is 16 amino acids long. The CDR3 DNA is TGTGCCAGCAGCCCGGGGGGTAGCGGGGTTTACAATGAGCAGTTCTTC. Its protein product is CASSPGGSGVYNEQFF.

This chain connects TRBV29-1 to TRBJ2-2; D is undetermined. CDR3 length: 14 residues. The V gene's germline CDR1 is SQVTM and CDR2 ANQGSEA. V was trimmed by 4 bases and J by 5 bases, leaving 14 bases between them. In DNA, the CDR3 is TGCAGCGTTGTGTTTATTTCGGGTACCGGGGAGCTGTTTTTT. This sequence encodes CSVVFISGTGELFF.

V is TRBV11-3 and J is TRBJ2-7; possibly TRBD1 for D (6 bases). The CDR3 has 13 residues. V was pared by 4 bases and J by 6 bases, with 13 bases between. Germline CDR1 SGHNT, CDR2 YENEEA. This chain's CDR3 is CASSYNRASEQYF. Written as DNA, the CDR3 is TGTGCCAGCAGCTACAACAGGGCTAGCGAGCAGTACTTC.

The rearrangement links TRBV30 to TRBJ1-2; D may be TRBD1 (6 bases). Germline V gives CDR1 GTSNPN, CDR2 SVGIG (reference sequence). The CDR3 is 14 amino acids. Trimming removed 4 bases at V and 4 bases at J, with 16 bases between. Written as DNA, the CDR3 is TGTGCCTGGAACGGGGTCGGGGGGCGCTATGGCTACACCTTC. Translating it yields CAWNGVGGRYGYTF.

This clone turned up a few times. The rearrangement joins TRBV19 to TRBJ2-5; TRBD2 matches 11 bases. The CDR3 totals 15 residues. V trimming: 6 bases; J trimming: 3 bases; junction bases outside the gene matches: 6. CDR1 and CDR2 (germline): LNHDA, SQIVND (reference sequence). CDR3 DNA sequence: TGTGCCAGTAGCCCATCGGGACTAGCGGAAGAGACCCAGTACTTC. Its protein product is CASSPSGLAEETQYF.

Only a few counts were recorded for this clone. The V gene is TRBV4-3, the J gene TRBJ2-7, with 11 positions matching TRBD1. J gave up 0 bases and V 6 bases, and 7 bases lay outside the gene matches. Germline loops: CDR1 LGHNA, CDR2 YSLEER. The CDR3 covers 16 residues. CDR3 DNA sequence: TGCGCCAGCAGGTTCTCCGGGACAGGGGGCTCCTACGAGCAGTACTTC. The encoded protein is CASRFSGTGGSYEQYF.

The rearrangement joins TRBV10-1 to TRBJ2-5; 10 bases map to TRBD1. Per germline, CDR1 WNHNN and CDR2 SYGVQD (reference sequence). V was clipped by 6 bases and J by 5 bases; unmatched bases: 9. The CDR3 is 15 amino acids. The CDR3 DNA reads TGCGCCAGCAGCCCTACGACAGGGGGCGTTGAGACCCAGTACTTC. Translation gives CASSPTTGGVETQYF.

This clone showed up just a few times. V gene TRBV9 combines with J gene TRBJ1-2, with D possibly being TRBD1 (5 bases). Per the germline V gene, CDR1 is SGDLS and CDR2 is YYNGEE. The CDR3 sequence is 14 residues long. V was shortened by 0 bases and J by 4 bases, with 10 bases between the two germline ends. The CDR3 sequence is CASSVGQGPYGYTF. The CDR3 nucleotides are TGTGCCAGCAGCGTAGGGCAGGGCCCCTATGGCTACACCTTC.

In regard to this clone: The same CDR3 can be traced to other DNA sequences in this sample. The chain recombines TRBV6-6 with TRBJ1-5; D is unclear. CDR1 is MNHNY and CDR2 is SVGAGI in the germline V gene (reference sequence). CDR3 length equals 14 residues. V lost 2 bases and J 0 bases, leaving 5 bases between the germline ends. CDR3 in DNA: TGTGCCAGCAGTTACGCAGATAGCAATCAGCCCCAGCATTTT. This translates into CASSYADSNQPQHF.